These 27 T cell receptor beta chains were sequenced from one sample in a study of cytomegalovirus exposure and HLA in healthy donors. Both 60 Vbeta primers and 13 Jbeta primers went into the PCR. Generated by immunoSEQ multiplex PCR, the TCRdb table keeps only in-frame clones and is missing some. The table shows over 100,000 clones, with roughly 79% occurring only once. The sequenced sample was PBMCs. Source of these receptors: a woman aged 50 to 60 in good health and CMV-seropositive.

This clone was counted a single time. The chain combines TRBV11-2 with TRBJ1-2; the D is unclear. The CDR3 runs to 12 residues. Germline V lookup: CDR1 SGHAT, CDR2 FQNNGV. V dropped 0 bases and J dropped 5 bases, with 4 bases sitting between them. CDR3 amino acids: CASSLDLYGYTF. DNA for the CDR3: TGTGCCAGCAGCTTAGACCTATATGGCTACACCTTC.

For the CDR3, the DNA is TGCGCCAGCAGCTTGTGGGGGACACAGAGCACAGATACGCAGTATTTT. Translating it yields CASSLWGTQSTDTQYF. V usage is TRBV5-1 and J usage is TRBJ2-3; the D gene is possibly TRBD1 (6 bases). Trimming shortened V by 1 base and J by 0 bases, and 12 bases separated the two germline ends. CDR1 SGHRS and CDR2 YFSETQ come from the germline V gene. The CDR3 consists of 16 residues. Full variable domain (outside the CDR3, taken from reference TRBV5-1 and TRBJ2-3): KAGVTQTPRYLIKTRGQQVTLSCSPISGHRSVSWYQQTPGQGLQFLFEYFSETQRNKGNFPGRFSGRQFSNSRSEMNVSTLELGDSALYLCASSLWGTQSTDTQYFGPGTRLTVL.

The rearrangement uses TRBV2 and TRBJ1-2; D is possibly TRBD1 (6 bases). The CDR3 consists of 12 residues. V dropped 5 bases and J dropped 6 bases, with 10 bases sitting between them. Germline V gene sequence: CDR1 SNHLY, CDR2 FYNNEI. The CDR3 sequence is CASSRTVNGYTF. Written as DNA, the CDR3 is TGTGCCAGCAGTCGGACAGTGAATGGCTACACCTTC.

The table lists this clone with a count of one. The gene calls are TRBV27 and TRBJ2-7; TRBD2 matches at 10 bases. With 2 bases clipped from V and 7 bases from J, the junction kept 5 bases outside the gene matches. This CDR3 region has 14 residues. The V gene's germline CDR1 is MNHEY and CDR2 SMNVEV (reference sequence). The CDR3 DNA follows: TGTGCCAGCAGTTTACTAGCGGGAGACTCAGAGCAGTACTTC. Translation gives CASSLLAGDSEQYF.

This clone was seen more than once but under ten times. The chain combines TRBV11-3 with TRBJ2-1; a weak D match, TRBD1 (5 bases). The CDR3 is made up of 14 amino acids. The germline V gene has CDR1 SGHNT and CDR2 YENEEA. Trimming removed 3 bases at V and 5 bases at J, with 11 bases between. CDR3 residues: CASSFQGKNNEQFF. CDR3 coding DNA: TGTGCCAGCAGCTTTCAGGGTAAGAACAATGAGCAGTTCTTC.

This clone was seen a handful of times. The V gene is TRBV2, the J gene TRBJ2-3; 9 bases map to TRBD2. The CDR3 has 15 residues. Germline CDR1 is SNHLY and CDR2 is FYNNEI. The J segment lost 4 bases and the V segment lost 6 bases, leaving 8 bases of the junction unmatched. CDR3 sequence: CASSTGLARPDTQYF. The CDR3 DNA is TGTGCCAGCAGCACGGGACTAGCCCGCCCAGATACGCAGTATTTT. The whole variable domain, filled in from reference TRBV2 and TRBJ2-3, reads EPEVTQTPSHQVTQMGQEVILRCVPISNHLYFYWYRQILGQKVEFLVSFYNNEISEKSEIFDDQFSVERPDGSNFTLKIRSTKLEDSAMYFCASSTGLARPDTQYFGPGTRLTVL.

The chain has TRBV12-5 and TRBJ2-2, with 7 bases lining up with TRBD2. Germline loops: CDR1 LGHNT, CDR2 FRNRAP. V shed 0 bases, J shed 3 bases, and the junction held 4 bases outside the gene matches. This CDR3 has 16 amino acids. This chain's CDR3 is CASGLVRAGHTGELFF. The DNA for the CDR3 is TGTGCTAGTGGTTTGGTACGAGCGGGGCACACCGGGGAGCTGTTTTTT. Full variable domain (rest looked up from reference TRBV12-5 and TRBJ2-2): DARVTQTPRHKVTEMGQEVTMRCQPILGHNTVFWYRQTMMQGLELLAYFRNRAPLDDSGMPKDRFSAEMPDATLATLKIQPSEPRDSAVYFCASGLVRAGHTGELFFGEGSRLTVL.

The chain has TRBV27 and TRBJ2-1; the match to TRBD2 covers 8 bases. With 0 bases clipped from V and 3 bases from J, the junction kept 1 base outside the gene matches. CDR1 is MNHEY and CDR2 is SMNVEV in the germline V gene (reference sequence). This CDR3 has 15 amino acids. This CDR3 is CASSLSSGVYNEQFF. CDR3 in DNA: TGTGCCAGCAGTTTATCTAGCGGGGTCTACAATGAGCAGTTCTTC.

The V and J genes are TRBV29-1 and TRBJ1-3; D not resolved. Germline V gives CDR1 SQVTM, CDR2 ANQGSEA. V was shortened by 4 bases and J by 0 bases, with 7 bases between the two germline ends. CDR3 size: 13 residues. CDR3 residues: CSVVHNSGNTIYF. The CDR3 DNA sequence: TGCAGCGTTGTACACAACTCTGGAAACACCATATATTTT.

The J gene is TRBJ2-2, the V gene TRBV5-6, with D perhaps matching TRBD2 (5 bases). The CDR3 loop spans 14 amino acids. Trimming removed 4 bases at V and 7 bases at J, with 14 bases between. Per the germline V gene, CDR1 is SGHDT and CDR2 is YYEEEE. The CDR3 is CASSLLPGVGELFF. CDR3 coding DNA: TGTGCCAGCAGCCTCCTACCCGGGGTCGGGGAGCTGTTTTTT.

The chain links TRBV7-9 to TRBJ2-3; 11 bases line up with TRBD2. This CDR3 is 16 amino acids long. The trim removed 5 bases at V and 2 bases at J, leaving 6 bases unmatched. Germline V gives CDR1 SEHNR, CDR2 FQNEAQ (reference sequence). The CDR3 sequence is CASSKTSGVTTDTQYF. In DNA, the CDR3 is TGTGCCAGCAGCAAGACTAGCGGGGTTACCACAGATACGCAGTATTTT.

CDR3 nucleotide sequence: TGTGCCAGCAGCCAGGAGAACTATAATTCACCCCTCCACTTT. The encoded protein is CASSQENYNSPLHF. The chain recombines TRBV4-2 with TRBJ1-6; no firm D call. V dropped 3 bases and J dropped 3 bases, with 6 bases sitting between them. This CDR3 has 14 residues. Per germline, CDR1 LGHNA and CDR2 YNFKEQ.

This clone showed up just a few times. The CDR3, as DNA: TGTGCCAGCAGCTTGCCCAGGGATAATGAGCAGTTCTTC. Translation: CASSLPRDNEQFF. The rearrangement links TRBV5-4 to TRBJ2-1, with D possibly TRBD1 on 5 matching bases. V lost 1 base and J lost 7, with 9 bases in between. The CDR3 spans 13 residues. Per germline, CDR1 SGHNT and CDR2 YYREEE (reference sequence).

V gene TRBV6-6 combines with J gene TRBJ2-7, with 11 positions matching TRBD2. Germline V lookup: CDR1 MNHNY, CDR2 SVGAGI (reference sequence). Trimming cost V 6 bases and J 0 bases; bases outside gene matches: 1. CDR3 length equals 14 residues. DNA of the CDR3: TGTGCCAGCAGCGGGACTAGCGGCTCCTACGAGCAGTACTTC. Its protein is CASSGTSGSYEQYF.

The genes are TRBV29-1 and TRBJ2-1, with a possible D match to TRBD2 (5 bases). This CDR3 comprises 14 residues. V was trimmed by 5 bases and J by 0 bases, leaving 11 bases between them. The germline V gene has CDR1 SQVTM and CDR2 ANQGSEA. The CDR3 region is CSVTPGYSYNEQFF. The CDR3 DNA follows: TGCAGCGTTACCCCGGGGTACTCCTACAATGAGCAGTTCTTC.

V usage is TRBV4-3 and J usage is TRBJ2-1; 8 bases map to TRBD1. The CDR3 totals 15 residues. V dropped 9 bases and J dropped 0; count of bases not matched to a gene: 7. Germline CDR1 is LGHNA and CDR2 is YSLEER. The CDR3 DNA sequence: TGCGCCAGTTCATATGGGACAGGCTCCTACAATGAGCAGTTCTTC. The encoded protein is CASSYGTGSYNEQFF.

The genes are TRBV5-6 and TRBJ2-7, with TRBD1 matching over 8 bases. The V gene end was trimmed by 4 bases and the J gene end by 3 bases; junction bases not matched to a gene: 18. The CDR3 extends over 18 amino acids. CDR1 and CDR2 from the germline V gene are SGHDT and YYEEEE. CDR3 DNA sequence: TGTGCCAGCAGCGGAGGTGGAGACAGGGGTCCAATTGGCTACGAGCAGTACTTC. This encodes CASSGGGDRGPIGYEQYF.

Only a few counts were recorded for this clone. Here the CDR3 reads CASSESRAVGQETQYF. In DNA, the CDR3 is TGCGCCAGCAGTGAGTCGAGGGCCGTGGGGCAAGAGACCCAGTACTTC. V gene TRBV10-2 combines with J gene TRBJ2-5; possibly TRBD2 for D (5 bases). Germline-derived CDR1 and CDR2 are WSHSY and SAAADI. V dropped 0 bases and J dropped 2 bases, with 13 bases sitting between them. The CDR3 spans 16 residues.

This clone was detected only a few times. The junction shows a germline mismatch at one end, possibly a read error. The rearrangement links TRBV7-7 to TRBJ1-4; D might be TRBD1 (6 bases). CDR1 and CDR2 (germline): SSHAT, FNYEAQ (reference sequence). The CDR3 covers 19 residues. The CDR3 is CASSLYPPSGVKTNEKLFF. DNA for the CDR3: TGTGCTAGCAGCTTATACCCTCCATCAGGGGTTAAGACTAATGAAAAACTGTTTTTT.

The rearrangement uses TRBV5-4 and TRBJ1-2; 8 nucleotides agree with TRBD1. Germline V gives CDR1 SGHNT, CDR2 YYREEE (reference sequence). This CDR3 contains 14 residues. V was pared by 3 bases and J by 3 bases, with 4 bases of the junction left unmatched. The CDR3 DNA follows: TGTGCCAGCAGCTCCACAGGGGGGGACTATGGCTACACCTTC. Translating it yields CASSSTGGDYGYTF. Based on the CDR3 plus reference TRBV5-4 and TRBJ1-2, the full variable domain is ETGVTQSPTHLIKTRGQQVTLRCSSQSGHNTVSWYQQALGQGPQFIFQYYREEENGRGNFPPRFSGLQFPNYSSELNVNALELDDSALYLCASSSTGGDYGYTFGSGTRLTVV.

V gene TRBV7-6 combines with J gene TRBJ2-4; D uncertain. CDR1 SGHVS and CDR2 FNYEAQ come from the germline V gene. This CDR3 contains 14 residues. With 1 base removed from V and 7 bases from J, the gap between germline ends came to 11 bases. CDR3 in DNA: TGTGCCAGCAGCTTAGATCCCAACCAGAACATTCAGTACTTC. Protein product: CASSLDPNQNIQYF.

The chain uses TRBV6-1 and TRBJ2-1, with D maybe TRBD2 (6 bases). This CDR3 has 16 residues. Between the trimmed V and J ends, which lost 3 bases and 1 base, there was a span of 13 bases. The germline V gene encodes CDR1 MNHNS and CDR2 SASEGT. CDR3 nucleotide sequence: TGTGCCAGCAGTGAGAGGGGCGGGGCTTCCTACAATGAGCAGTTCTTC. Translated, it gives CASSERGGASYNEQFF.

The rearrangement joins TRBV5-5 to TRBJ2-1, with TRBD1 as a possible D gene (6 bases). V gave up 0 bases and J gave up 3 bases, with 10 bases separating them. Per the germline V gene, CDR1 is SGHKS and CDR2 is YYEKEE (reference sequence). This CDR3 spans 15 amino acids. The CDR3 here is CASSLEGGFYNEQFF. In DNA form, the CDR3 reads TGTGCCAGCAGCTTGGAAGGGGGATTCTACAATGAGCAGTTCTTC.

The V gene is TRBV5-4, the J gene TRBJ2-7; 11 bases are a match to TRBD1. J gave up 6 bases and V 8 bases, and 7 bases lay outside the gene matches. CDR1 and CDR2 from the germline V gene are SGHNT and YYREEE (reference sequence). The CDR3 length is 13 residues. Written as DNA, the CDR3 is TGTGCCAGTCATGGGACAGGGGGTGGCGAGCAGTACTTC. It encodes CASHGTGGGEQYF.

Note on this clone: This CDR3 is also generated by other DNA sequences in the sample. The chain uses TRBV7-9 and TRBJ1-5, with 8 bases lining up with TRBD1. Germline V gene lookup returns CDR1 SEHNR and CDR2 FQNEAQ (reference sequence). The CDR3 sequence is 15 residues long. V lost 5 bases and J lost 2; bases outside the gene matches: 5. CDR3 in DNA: TGTGCCAGCAGCCCTCAGGGGGCCGGCAATCAGCCCCAGCATTTT. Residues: CASSPQGAGNQPQHF.

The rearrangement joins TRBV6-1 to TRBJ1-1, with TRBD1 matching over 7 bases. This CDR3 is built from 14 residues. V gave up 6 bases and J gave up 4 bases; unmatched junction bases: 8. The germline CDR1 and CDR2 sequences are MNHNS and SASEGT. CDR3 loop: CASSLQGMGTEAFF. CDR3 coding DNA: TGTGCCAGCAGCTTACAGGGGATGGGCACTGAAGCTTTCTTT.

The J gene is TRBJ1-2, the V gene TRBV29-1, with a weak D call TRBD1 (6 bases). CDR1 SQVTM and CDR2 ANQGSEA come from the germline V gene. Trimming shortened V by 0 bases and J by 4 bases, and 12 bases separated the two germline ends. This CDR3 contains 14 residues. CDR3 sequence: CSVEDDRKGYGYTF. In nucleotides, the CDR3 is TGCAGCGTTGAAGACGACAGGAAGGGCTATGGCTACACCTTC.